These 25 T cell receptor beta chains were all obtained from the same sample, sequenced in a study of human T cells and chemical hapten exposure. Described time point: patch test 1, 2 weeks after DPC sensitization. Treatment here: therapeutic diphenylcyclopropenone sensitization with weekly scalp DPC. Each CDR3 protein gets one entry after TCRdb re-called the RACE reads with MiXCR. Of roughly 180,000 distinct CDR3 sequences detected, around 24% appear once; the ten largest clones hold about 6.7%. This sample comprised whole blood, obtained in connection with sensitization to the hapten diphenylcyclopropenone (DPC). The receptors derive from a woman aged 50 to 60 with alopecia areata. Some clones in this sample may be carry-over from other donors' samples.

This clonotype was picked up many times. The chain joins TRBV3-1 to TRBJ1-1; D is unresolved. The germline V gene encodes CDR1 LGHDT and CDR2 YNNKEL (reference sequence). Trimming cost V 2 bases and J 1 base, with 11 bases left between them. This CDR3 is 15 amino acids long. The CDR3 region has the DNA TGTGCCAGCAGCCAAAATGGCGCGGGGAACACTGAAGCTTTCTTT. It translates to CASSQNGAGNTEAFF. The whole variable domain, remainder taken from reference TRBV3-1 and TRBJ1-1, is DTAVSQTPKYLVTQMGNDKSIKCEQNLGHDTMYWYKQDSKKFLKIMFSYNNKELIINETVPNRFSPKSPDKAHLNLHINSLELGDSAVYFCASSQNGAGNTEAFFGQGTRLTVV.

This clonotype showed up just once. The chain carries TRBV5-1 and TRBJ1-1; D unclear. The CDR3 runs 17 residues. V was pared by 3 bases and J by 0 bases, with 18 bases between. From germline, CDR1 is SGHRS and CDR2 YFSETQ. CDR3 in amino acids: CASSSNRLPTLNTEAFF. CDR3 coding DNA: TGCGCCAGCAGCTCCAACAGACTACCCACTTTGAACACTGAAGCTTTCTTT.

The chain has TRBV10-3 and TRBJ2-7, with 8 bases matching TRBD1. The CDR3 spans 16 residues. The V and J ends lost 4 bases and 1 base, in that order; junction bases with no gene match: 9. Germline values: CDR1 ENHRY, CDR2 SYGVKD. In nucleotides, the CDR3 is TGTGCCATCAGTGGAAGGTCCCAGGGGGCTTCCTACGAGCAGTACTTC. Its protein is CAISGRSQGASYEQYF.

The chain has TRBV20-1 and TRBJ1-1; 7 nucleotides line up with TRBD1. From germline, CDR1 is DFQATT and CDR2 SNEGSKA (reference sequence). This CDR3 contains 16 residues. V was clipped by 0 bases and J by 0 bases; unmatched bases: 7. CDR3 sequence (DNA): TGCAGTGCTAGAGATAGGGGGCCCAATCTGAACACTGAAGCTTTCTTT. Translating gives CSARDRGPNLNTEAFF.

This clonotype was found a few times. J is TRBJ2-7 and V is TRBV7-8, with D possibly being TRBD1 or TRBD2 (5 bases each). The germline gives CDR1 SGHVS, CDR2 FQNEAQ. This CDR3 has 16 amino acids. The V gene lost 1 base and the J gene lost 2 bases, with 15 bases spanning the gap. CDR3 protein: CASSLVGRVGAYEQYF. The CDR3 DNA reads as TGTGCCAGCAGCTTAGTCGGCAGGGTGGGGGCCTACGAGCAGTACTTC.

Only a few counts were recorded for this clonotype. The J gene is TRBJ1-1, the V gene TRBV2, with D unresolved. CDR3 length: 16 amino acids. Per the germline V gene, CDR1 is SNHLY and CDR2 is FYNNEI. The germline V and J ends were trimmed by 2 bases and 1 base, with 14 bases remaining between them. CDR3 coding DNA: TGTGCCAGCAGTGAAAATGTCCACCTAAGGAACACTGAAGCTTTCTTT. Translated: CASSENVHLRNTEAFF.

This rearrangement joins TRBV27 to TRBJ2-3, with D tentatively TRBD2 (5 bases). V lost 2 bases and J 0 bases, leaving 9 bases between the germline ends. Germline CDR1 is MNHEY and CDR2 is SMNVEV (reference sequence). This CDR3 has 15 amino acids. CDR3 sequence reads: CASSLKDFSTDTQYF. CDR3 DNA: TGTGCCAGCAGTTTAAAGGACTTTAGCACAGATACGCAGTATTTT.

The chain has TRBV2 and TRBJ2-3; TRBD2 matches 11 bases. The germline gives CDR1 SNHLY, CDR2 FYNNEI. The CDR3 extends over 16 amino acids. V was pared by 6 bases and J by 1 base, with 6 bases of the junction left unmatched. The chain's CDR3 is CASRDPGLAGTDTQYF. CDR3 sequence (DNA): TGTGCCAGCAGGGACCCGGGACTAGCGGGCACAGATACGCAGTATTTT.

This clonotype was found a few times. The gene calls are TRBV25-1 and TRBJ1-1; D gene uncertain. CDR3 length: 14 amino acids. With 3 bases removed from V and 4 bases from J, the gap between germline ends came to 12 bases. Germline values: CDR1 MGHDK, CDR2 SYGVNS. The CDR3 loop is CASSEPGDGTEAFF. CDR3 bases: TGTGCCAGCAGTGAGCCCGGCGATGGCACTGAAGCTTTCTTT.

The CDR3 sequence is CASSLHRDRGTSGYTF. The CDR3 nucleotides read TGTGCCAGCAGCTTGCACCGGGACAGGGGAACTTCGGGCTACACCTTC. V usage is TRBV7-9 and J usage is TRBJ1-2, with TRBD1 identical over 10 bases. The CDR3 length is 16 residues. With V trimmed by 3 bases and J by 8 bases, 12 bases remained unmatched. The germline gives CDR1 SEHNR, CDR2 FQNEAQ (reference sequence).

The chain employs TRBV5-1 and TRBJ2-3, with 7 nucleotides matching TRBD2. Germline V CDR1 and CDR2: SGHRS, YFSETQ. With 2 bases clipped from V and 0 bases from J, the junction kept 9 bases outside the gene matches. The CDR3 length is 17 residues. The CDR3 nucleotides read TGCGCCAGCAGCTTTTTGGATAGCGGGCCTAGCACAGATACGCAGTATTTT. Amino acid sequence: CASSFLDSGPSTDTQYF.

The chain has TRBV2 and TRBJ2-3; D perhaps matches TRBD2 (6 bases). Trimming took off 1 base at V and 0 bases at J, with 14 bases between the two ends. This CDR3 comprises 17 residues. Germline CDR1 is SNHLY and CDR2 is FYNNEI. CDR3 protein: CASSEVGRGFSTDTQYF. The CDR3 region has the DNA TGTGCCAGCAGTGAAGTAGGGCGGGGCTTTAGCACAGATACGCAGTATTTT.

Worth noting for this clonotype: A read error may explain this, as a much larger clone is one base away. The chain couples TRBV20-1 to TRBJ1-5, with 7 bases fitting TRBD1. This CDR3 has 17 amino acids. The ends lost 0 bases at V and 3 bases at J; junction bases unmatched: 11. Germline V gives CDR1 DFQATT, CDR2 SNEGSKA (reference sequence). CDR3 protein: CSARERQGIDNNQPQHF. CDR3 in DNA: TGCAGTGCTAGAGAGCGACAGGGCATTGATAACAATCAGCCCCAGCATTTT.

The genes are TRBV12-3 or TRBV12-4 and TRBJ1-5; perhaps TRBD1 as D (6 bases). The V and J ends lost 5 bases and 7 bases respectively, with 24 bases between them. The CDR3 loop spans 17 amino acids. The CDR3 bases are TGTGCCAGCAGTGGGGGGGCCACAGGGATGTCCGTCCAGCCCCAGCATTTT. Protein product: CASSGGATGMSVQPQHF.

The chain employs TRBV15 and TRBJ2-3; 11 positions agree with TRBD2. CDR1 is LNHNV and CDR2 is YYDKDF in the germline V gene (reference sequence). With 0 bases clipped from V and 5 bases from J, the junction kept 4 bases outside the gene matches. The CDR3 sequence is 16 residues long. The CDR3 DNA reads TGTGCCACCAGCAGAGAACTAGCGGGAGTTGGAGATACGCAGTATTTT. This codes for CATSRELAGVGDTQYF.

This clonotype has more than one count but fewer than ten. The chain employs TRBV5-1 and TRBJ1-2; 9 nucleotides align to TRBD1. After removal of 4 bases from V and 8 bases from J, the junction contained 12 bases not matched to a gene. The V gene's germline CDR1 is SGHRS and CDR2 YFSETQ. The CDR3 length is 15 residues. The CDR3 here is CASSRGSDRGVGYTF. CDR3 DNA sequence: TGCGCCAGCAGCCGAGGGTCGGACAGGGGAGTCGGCTACACCTTC.

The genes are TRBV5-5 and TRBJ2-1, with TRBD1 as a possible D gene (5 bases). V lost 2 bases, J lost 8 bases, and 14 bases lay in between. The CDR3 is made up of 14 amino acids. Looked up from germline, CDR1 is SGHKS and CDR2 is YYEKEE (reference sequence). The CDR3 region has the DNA TGTGCCAGCAGCTTAGATCAGGGATGGGATGAGCAGTTCTTC. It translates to CASSLDQGWDEQFF. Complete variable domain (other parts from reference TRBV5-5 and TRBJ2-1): DAGVTQSPTHLIKTRGQQVTLRCSPISGHKSVSWYQQVLGQGPQFIFQYYEKEERGRGNFPDRFSARQFPNYSSELNVNALLLGDSALYLCASSLDQGWDEQFFGPGTRLTVL.

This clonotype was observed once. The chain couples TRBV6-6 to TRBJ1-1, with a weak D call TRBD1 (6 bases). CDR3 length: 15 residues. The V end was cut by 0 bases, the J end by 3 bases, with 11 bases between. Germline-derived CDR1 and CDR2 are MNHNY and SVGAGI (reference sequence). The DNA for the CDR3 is TGTGCCAGCAGTTACTCGACTCCAGGGGACACTGAAGCTTTCTTT. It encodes CASSYSTPGDTEAFF.

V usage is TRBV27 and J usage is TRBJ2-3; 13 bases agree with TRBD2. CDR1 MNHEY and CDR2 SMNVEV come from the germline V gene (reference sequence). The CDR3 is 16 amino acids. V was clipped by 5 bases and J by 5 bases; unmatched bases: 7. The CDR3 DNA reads TGTGCCAGCAGTCCCCGACTAGCGGGAGGTTTAGATACGCAGTATTTT. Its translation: CASSPRLAGGLDTQYF.

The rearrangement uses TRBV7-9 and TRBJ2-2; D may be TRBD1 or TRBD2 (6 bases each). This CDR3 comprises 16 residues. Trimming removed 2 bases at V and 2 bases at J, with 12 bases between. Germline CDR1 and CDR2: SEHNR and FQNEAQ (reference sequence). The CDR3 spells CASSLLGGLNTGELFF. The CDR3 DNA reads TGTGCCAGCAGCTTATTAGGGGGGCTCAACACCGGGGAGCTGTTTTTT.

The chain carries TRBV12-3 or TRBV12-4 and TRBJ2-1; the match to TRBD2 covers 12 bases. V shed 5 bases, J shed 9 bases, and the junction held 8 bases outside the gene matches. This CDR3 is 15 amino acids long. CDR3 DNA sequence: TGTGCCAGCAGTAGACTAGCGGGAGCCGGCCTTGAGCAGTTCTTC. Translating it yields CASSRLAGAGLEQFF.

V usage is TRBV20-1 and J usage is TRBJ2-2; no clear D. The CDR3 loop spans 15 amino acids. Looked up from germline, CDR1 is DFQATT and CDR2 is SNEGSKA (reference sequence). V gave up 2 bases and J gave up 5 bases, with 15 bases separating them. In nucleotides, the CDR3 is TGCAGTGCTAGACCAGGCTCGTCATATACCGGGGAGCTGTTTTTT. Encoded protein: CSARPGSSYTGELFF.

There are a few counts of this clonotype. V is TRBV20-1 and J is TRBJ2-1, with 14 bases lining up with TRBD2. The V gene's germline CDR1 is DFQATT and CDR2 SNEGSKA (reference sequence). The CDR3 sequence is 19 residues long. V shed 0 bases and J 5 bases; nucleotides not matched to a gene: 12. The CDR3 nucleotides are TGCAGTGCTAGAGATGCCACGGGGACTAGCGGGAGTGGGAACAATGAGCAGTTCTTC. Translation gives CSARDATGTSGSGNNEQFF.

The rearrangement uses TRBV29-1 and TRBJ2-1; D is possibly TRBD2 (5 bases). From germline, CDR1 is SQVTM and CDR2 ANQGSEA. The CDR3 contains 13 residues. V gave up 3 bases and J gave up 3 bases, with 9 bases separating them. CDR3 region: CSVDRSGYNEQFF. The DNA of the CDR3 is TGCAGCGTTGACCGCAGCGGCTACAATGAGCAGTTCTTC.

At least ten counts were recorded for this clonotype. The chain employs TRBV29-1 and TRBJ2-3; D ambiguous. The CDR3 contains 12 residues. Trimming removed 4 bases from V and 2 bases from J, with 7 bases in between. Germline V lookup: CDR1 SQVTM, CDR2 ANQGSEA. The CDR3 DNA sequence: TGCAGCGTTGCCCGGGTCACAGATACGCAGTATTTT. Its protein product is CSVARVTDTQYF.